These T cell receptor beta chains were read from a single sample in a study of blood T cell repertoires in COVID-19. Some clones are missing from TCRdb's copy, which holds only in-frame ones; the method was immunoSEQ multiplex PCR. The sample carries 210,000 or so clones, roughly 84% recorded once. Input material: peripheral blood. The receptors derive from a human donor in a cohort sampled during active COVID-19. Each CDR3 is given with its conserved first and last residue. The order of the fields is V gene, D gene, clone size, J gene, CDR3 DNA, CDR3 protein. The D gene is left open where the match is weak. The listing skips clone size in some rows; elsewhere it reads once, few, many or a size class.

TRBV7-3,TRBD1,NA,TRBJ2-3,TGTGCCAGCAGCTCACAAGCGGGACAGGGCTACACAGATACGCAGTATTTT,CASSSQAGQGYTDTQYF
TRBV29-1,NA,NA,TRBJ2-3,TGCAGCGTTTCGGTAGGGGGAGATACGCAGTATTTT,CSVSVGGDTQYF
TRBV9,TRBD2,NA,TRBJ2-4,TGTGCCAGCAGCCCACACGGGGGGATAGCCAAAAACATTCAGTACTTC,CASSPHGGIAKNIQYF
TRBV6-6,NA,once,TRBJ2-3,TGTGCCAGCAGTCGTAGTGTATTGGACAGCAGCACAGATACGCAGTATTTT,CASSRSVLDSSTDTQYF
TRBV5-8,NA,NA,TRBJ1-4,TGTGCCAGCAGCTTGACGAGGTCCGCTAATGAAAAACTGTTTTTT,CASSLTRSANEKLFF
TRBV2,NA,NA,TRBJ2-5,TGTGCCAGCAGTGAACGGCGCGGGGAAGAGACCCAGTACTTC,CASSERRGEETQYF
TRBV30,NA,NA,TRBJ1-1,TGTGCCTGGAGTGTAGCCCGGGGGAGGACCGAAGCTTTCTTT,CAWSVARGRTEAFF
TRBV19,NA,NA,TRBJ2-2,TGTGCCAGTAGTATCCGCACAGCGGCCGGGGAGCTGTTTTTT,CASSIRTAAGELFF
TRBV13,TRBD2,once,TRBJ2-3,TGTGCCAGCAGCTTACGACTAGCGGGAGGAAGGGCAGATACGCAGTATTTT,CASSLRLAGGRADTQYF
TRBV9,NA,NA,TRBJ1-3,TGTGCCAGCAGCGTAATCCCTAATGGAAACACCATATATTTT,CASSVIPNGNTIYF
TRBV3-1/TRBV3-2,NA,few,TRBJ2-1,TGTGCCAGCAGCCTCCGTCCCGTATCCTACAATGAGCAGTTCTTC,CASSLRPVSYNEQFF
TRBV6-5,TRBD1,NA,TRBJ1-5,TGTGCCAGCACCGAGGGGGCTGAAGGTCAGCCCCAGCATTTT,CASTEGAEGQPQHF
TRBV18,TRBD1,NA,TRBJ1-2,TGTGCCAGCTCACCATCAGGGGGGTATGGCTACACCTTC,CASSPSGGYGYTF
TRBV12-3/TRBV12-4,TRBD1,once,TRBJ1-1,TGTGCCAGCACCTCCCGACAGGGCACTGAAGCTTTCTTT,CASTSRQGTEAFF
TRBV7-9,NA,few,TRBJ2-7,TGTGCCAGCAGCTTAGTCTCCGGCGAGCAGTACTTC,CASSLVSGEQYF
TRBV7-2,TRBD1,NA,TRBJ1-1,TGTGCCAGCAGCCCAAGGGGGCTACAGGGGGGTGAAGCTTTCTTT,CASSPRGLQGGEAFF
TRBV11-2,NA,NA,TRBJ2-1,TGTGCCAGCAGCCACCGGGAGTGGGGGGACAATGAGCAGTTCTTC,CASSHREWGDNEQFF
TRBV3-1/TRBV3-2,TRBD2,NA,TRBJ2-1,TGTGCCAGCAGCCAAGATGGGGCTAGCGGGATATACAATGAGCAGTTCTTC,CASSQDGASGIYNEQFF
TRBV19,TRBD1,NA,TRBJ1-3,TGTGCCAGTAGTACCGGACAGGCTGGAAACACCATATATTTT,CASSTGQAGNTIYF
TRBV3-1/TRBV3-2,TRBD1,few,TRBJ1-2,TGTGCCAGCAGCCAGAGAGGGGGCTCGGGCTACACCTTC,CASSQRGGSGYTF
TRBV5-8,NA,NA,TRBJ2-5,TGTGCCAGCAGCTTGGAGGGACTCGTCGGGGAGACCCAGTACTTC,CASSLEGLVGETQYF
TRBV20-1,NA,NA,TRBJ2-1,TGCAGTGCTAGTTTTAGGCTAGCGAGGGGCAATGAGCAGTTCTTC,CSASFRLARGNEQFF
TRBV5-1,NA,NA,TRBJ1-2,TGCGCCAGCAGCTTGGAGGGCAGGGCGGGCTACACCTTC,CASSLEGRAGYTF
TRBV7-9,NA,NA,TRBJ1-2,TGTGCCAGCAGTTCAGGGGACTATGGCTACACCTTC,CASSSGDYGYTF
TRBV19,NA,NA,TRBJ2-1,TGTGCCAGTACCCCGGGATATTACAATGAGCAGTTCTTC,CASTPGYYNEQFF
TRBV4-1,NA,NA,TRBJ2-1,TGCGCCAGCAGCCTACCGGGGTACTCCTACAATGAGCAGTTCTTC,CASSLPGYSYNEQFF
TRBV28,NA,NA,TRBJ1-5,TGTGCCACCGCTATTCAGGTTCAGCCCCAGCATTTT,CATAIQVQPQHF
TRBV7-3,NA,NA,TRBJ1-2,TGTGCCAGCAGCTCGGGGAGGGGAAATGGCTACACCTTC,CASSSGRGNGYTF
TRBV19,TRBD1,NA,TRBJ1-1,TGTGCCAGTAGAGGACGACAGGGGATCACTGAAGCTTTCTTT,CASRGRQGITEAFF
TRBV9,TRBD2,NA,TRBJ2-3,TGTGCCAGCAGCGGAAGACTAGCGGGAGTGGATACGCAGTATTTT,CASSGRLAGVDTQYF
TRBV29-1,TRBD2,NA,TRBJ2-1,TGCAGCGTTGAAGATCGACTAGCGGCATACAATGAGCAGTTCTTC,CSVEDRLAAYNEQFF
TRBV10-3,NA,NA,TRBJ1-1,TGTGCCATCAGTGAGACCCGGACAGTTATGAACACTGAAGCTTTCTTT,CAISETRTVMNTEAFF
TRBV28,NA,NA,TRBJ1-5,TGTGCCAGCAGCCGGGTGGGTCAGCCCCAGCATTTT,CASSRVGQPQHF
TRBV27,TRBD1,NA,TRBJ1-2,TGTGCCAGCAGTTTACGGGCAGGGGGAGGCTACACCTTC,CASSLRAGGGYTF
TRBV29-1,TRBD1,NA,TRBJ1-1,TGCAGCGCGGGACAGCCGACAATGAACACTGAAGCTTTCTTT,CSAGQPTMNTEAFF
TRBV5-6,TRBD1,NA,TRBJ1-3,TGTGCCAGCAGGCAATTTGGACAGGCTGGAAACACCATATATTTT,CASRQFGQAGNTIYF
TRBV18,NA,few,TRBJ2-1,TGTGCCAGCTCACCCGACTTCTTCAATGAGCAGTTCTTC,CASSPDFFNEQFF
TRBV28,TRBD2,NA,TRBJ2-7,TGTGCCAGCAGTTTACAACTAGCGGACTACGAGCAGTACTTC,CASSLQLADYEQYF
TRBV6-6,NA,NA,TRBJ2-4,TGTGCCAGCAGTTACCAGGGGACGGCCAAAAACATTCAGTACTTC,CASSYQGTAKNIQYF
TRBV6-6,NA,NA,TRBJ1-1,TGTGCCAGCAATAATCAGGGTTCCACTGAAGCTTTCTTT,CASNNQGSTEAFF
TRBV19,TRBD1,NA,TRBJ1-1,TGTGCCAGTAGTTCGATAACAGGGGGGGGTGAAGCTTTCTTT,CASSSITGGGEAFF
TRBV19,TRBD1,few,TRBJ1-5,TGTGCCAGTAGTATTCAGGGGGCGCGGGATCAGCCCCAGCATTTT,CASSIQGARDQPQHF
TRBV13,TRBD1,NA,TRBJ1-5,TGTGCCAGCAGCTTACGGGACCAACAGGGGAGAGGAAATCAGCCCCAGCATTTT,CASSLRDQQGRGNQPQHF